This TCR beta chain was profiled in a study of glioma-infiltrating T cells. Overall study results and limits: Above-expected tissue-blood divergence occurred in all gliomas, most in low-grade ones.

TCR alpha and beta CDR3 regions were amplified from RNA using iRepertoire nested multiplex PCR. Tissue mRNA or PBMC total RNA, 100-400 ng, went into one-step reverse transcription and amplification. A single record per CDR3 protein comes from TCRdb applying MiXCR to the multiplex PCR reads. The data hold some 160,000 distinct CDR3 sequences, with around 40% observed a single time. This clonotype was picked up many times. Its specificity is not known. V shed 2 bases, J shed 6 bases, and the junction held 6 bases outside the gene matches. CDR3 length: 14 residues. Germline V gene lookup returns CDR1 MNHNS and CDR2 SASEGT.

The source is a human donor with low-grade glioma or glioblastoma, undergoing nonglioma brain surgery, or in good health (not recorded which). The chain couples TRBV6-1 to TRBJ2-7; 8 bases fit TRBD2. Sequenced sample: glioma tissue, nonneoplastic brain tissue, or PBMCs (not recorded which). The CDR3 DNA reads as TGTGCCAGCAGTGAACCCGCGGGAGGCCCCGAGCAGTACTTC. This sequence encodes CASSEPAGGPEQYF.